A single sample is the source of the 30 T cell receptor beta chains below, sequenced in a study of control samples from healthy donors and cancer patients. Some clones are missing from TCRdb's copy, which holds only in-frame ones; the method was immunoSEQ multiplex PCR. The table has 110,000 or so clones, roughly four fifths seen once. Material: blood. The source of these receptors is a woman aged 45-60 years in good health.

V is TRBV15 and J is TRBJ2-5; TRBD2 agrees at 9 bases. V was clipped by 5 bases and J by 7 bases; unmatched bases: 8. Looked up from germline, CDR1 is LNHNV and CDR2 is YYDKDF (reference sequence). CDR3 size: 14 residues. DNA of the CDR3: TGTGCCACCAGCTATGTAGCGGGAGCCGGGACCCAGTACTTC. Its protein product is CATSYVAGAGTQYF.

The V and J genes are TRBV28 and TRBJ2-5, with 9 positions matching TRBD2. From germline, CDR1 is MDHEN and CDR2 SYDVKM. Trimming at V came to 6 bases and at J to 4 bases, leaving 6 bases not matched to a gene. The CDR3 sequence is 14 residues long. This CDR3 reads CASRYLAGRETQYF. The CDR3 nucleotides are TGTGCCAGCAGGTATCTAGCGGGACGAGAGACCCAGTACTTC.

This clone was detected only once. V is TRBV5-5 and J is TRBJ1-5; TRBD1 matches 9 bases. This CDR3 is 18 amino acids long. The J segment lost 3 bases and the V segment lost 4 bases, leaving 14 bases of the junction unmatched. Germline V gene lookup returns CDR1 SGHKS and CDR2 YYEKEE (reference sequence). In nucleotides, the CDR3 is TGTGCCAGCAGCCAGTCGGTACGGGACAGGGTTGTCAATCAGCCCCAGCATTTT. It translates to CASSQSVRDRVVNQPQHF.

The chain has TRBV7-2 and TRBJ2-7, with 12 bases matching TRBD2. CDR3 length: 15 residues. Trimming took 5 bases from V and 5 from J; bases not matched to a gene: 7. Germline CDR1 reads SGHTA; CDR2 reads FQGNSA. Here the CDR3 DNA reads TGTGCCAGCAGCAGAGGCCCTAGCGGGGGGGACGAGCAGTACTTC. Translation: CASSRGPSGGDEQYF. The entire variable domain, with the rest obtained from reference TRBV7-2 and TRBJ2-7, is as follows: GAGVSQSPSNKVTEKGKDVELRCDPISGHTALYWYRQSLGQGLEFLIYFQGNSAPDKSGLPSDRFSAERTGGSVSTLTIQRTQQEDSAVYLCASSRGPSGGDEQYFGPGTRLTVT.

J is TRBJ2-3 and V is TRBV10-3, with D perhaps matching TRBD2 (5 bases). Trimming took 0 bases from V and 2 from J, leaving 12 bases between them. Looked up from germline, CDR1 is ENHRY and CDR2 is SYGVKD. CDR3 length equals 16 residues. The DNA of the CDR3 is TGTGCCATCAGTGAGTCCGGAGGCCTACCCACAGATACGCAGTATTTT. Protein product: CAISESGGLPTDTQYF.

This chain connects TRBV2 to TRBJ2-2; no clear D gene. The CDR3 spans 12 residues. Between the trimmed V and J ends, which lost 7 bases and 1 base, there was a span of 4 bases. CDR1 SNHLY and CDR2 FYNNEI come from the germline V gene. The CDR3 DNA sequence: TGTGCCAGCATAGGGAACACCGGGGAGCTGTTTTTT. The encoded protein is CASIGNTGELFF.

CDR3 region: CATSPTWGGYTF. The CDR3 region has the DNA TGTGCCACCAGCCCGACCTGGGGAGGCTACACCTTC. The chain links TRBV24-1 to TRBJ1-2; D not resolved. Trimming shortened V by 7 bases and J by 8 bases, and 13 bases separated the two germline ends. The germline V gene has CDR1 KGHDR and CDR2 SFDVKD. The CDR3 extends over 12 amino acids.

In its sample, this clone was seen once. The chain links TRBV30 to TRBJ1-2; the match to TRBD1 covers 9 bases. From germline, CDR1 is GTSNPN and CDR2 SVGIG (reference sequence). The CDR3 runs 12 residues. V lost 5 bases and J lost 2; bases outside the gene matches: 0. In nucleotides, the CDR3 is TGTGCCTGGGGGACAGGGAACTATGGCTACACCTTC. It encodes CAWGTGNYGYTF.

The V call is TRBV29-1, the J call TRBJ1-2; 7 nucleotides agree with TRBD1. CDR3 length: 12 residues. The V gene end was trimmed by 5 bases and the J gene end by 8 bases; junction bases not matched to a gene: 8. Per germline, CDR1 SQVTM and CDR2 ANQGSEA. As DNA, the CDR3 is TGCAGCGTTTATGAGGGGGCTGGGGGCTACACCTTC. Translating it yields CSVYEGAGGYTF.

The genes are TRBV5-1 and TRBJ1-3; 8 bases fit TRBD1. V was pared by 0 bases and J by 6 bases, with 2 bases of the junction left unmatched. The length of the CDR3 is 14 residues. Germline CDR1 is SGHRS and CDR2 is YFSETQ. CDR3 coding DNA: TGCGCCAGCAGCTTGGGGGACAGGTCAAACACCATATATTTT. It specifies CASSLGDRSNTIYF.

This clone was seen a few times. V usage is TRBV28 and J usage is TRBJ1-5; D might be TRBD1 (5 bases). From germline, CDR1 is MDHEN and CDR2 SYDVKM. The CDR3 contains 18 residues. Trimming cost V 7 bases and J 0 bases, with 22 bases left between them. The CDR3 sequence: CASTSGGTGVYSNQPQHF. The CDR3 DNA is TGTGCCAGCACCTCGGGGGGAACAGGAGTCTATAGCAATCAGCCCCAGCATTTT.

The genes are TRBV7-2 and TRBJ1-6; D is ambiguous. The V end lost 1 base, the J end lost 5 bases, and 9 bases lay between the germline ends. This CDR3 contains 15 residues. Germline V gives CDR1 SGHTA, CDR2 FQGNSA. CDR3 DNA sequence: TGTGCCAGCAGCTTAGGCATGATGAATAATTCACCCCTCCACTTT. Encoded protein: CASSLGMMNNSPLHF. Full variable domain (missing parts from reference TRBV7-2 and TRBJ1-6): GAGVSQSPSNKVTEKGKDVELRCDPISGHTALYWYRQSLGQGLEFLIYFQGNSAPDKSGLPSDRFSAERTGGSVSTLTIQRTQQEDSAVYLCASSLGMMNNSPLHFGNGTRLTVT.

V gene TRBV5-1 combines with J gene TRBJ2-5; D possibly corresponds to TRBD2 (6 bases). From germline, CDR1 is SGHRS and CDR2 YFSETQ. Between the trimmed V and J ends, which lost 3 bases and 5 bases, there was a span of 20 bases. CDR3 length: 16 amino acids. DNA of the CDR3: TGCGCCAGCAGCTCGGGGACTTATCAAACGGGGGAGACCCAGTACTTC. It encodes CASSSGTYQTGETQYF.

The rearrangement joins TRBV2 to TRBJ1-6; D call uncertain. The V gene's germline CDR1 is SNHLY and CDR2 FYNNEI. V was clipped by 0 bases and J by 5 bases, with 8 bases between them. The CDR3 is 15 residues long. The CDR3 DNA reads TGTGCCAGCAGTGAAGCCCTCCCACATAATTCACCCCTCCACTTT. This translates into CASSEALPHNSPLHF.

This chain links TRBV21-1 with TRBJ1-5; the table's D call of TRBD1 was not tested on the DNA. TRBV21-1 is a pseudogene segment. CDR3 length equals 17 residues. CDR3 nucleotides: TGTGCCAGCAGCAGACCCTCCTGCAGGGTAAGATATCAGCCCCAGCATTTT. Its translation is CASSRPSCRVRYQPQHF.

Here the CDR3 reads CASSQDGTGDTDTQYF. The CDR3, as DNA: TGCGCCAGCAGCCAAGATGGAACAGGGGACACAGATACGCAGTATTTT. V gene TRBV4-1 combines with J gene TRBJ2-3, with 7 bases identical to TRBD1. The ends lost 0 bases at V and 2 bases at J; junction bases unmatched: 5. Germline V gene sequence: CDR1 MGHRA, CDR2 YSYEKL. This CDR3 spans 16 amino acids.

CDR3 sequence: CASQKSDRPYNEQFF. CDR3 in DNA: TGTGCCAGTCAAAAGTCCGACAGACCCTACAATGAGCAGTTCTTC. The chain links TRBV19 to TRBJ2-1; D possibly corresponds to TRBD1 (5 bases). V was pared by 8 bases and J by 2 bases, with 16 bases between. The germline gives CDR1 LNHDA, CDR2 SQIVND (reference sequence). The CDR3 is made up of 15 amino acids.

The chain carries TRBV18 and TRBJ2-1; 9 nucleotides line up with TRBD2. The CDR3 loop spans 15 amino acids. Trimming took 1 base from V and 9 from J; bases not matched to a gene: 7. Germline values: CDR1 KGHSH, CDR2 LQKENI. CDR3 DNA: TGTGCCAGCTCACCACTAGCGGGAGCCGGTAGTGAGCAGTTCTTC. This translates into CASSPLAGAGSEQFF. Full variable domain (remainder filled in from reference TRBV18 and TRBJ2-1): NAGVMQNPRHLVRRRGQEARLRCSPMKGHSHVYWYRQLPEEGLKFMVYLQKENIIDESGMPKERFSAEFPKEGPSILRIQQVVRGDSAAYFCASSPLAGAGSEQFFGPGTRLTVL.

The chain joins TRBV9 to TRBJ1-1; D gene uncertain. Between the trimmed V and J ends, which lost 0 bases and 1 base, there was a span of 13 bases. This CDR3 contains 16 residues. The germline CDR1 and CDR2 sequences are SGDLS and YYNGEE. This CDR3 reads CASSVAGGIRNTEAFF. The CDR3 DNA is TGTGCCAGCAGCGTAGCGGGCGGCATTCGGAACACTGAAGCTTTCTTT.

This clone showed up just a few times. The gene calls are TRBV7-9 and TRBJ2-3; the match to TRBD1 covers 7 bases. CDR1 and CDR2 (germline): SEHNR, FQNEAQ (reference sequence). After removal of 3 bases from V and 0 bases from J, the junction contained 3 bases not matched to a gene. There are 15 residues in the CDR3. CDR3 loop: CASSLGTESTDTQYF. Written as DNA, the CDR3 is TGTGCCAGCAGCTTGGGGACAGAGAGCACAGATACGCAGTATTTT.

This chain connects TRBV6-1 to TRBJ1-5, with D possibly TRBD1 on 6 matching bases. Germline V CDR1 and CDR2: MNHNS, SASEGT. This CDR3 is built from 16 residues. V lost 2 bases to trimming and J lost 0 bases, with 11 bases between them. The CDR3 protein is CASSEFTGSSNQPQHF. The CDR3, as DNA: TGTGCCAGCAGTGAATTTACAGGGTCTAGCAATCAGCCCCAGCATTTT.

This chain connects TRBV4-2 to TRBJ1-1; no firm D call. The CDR3 loop spans 13 amino acids. V was pared by 0 bases and J by 7 bases, with 9 bases between. Germline V gene lookup returns CDR1 LGHNA and CDR2 YNFKEQ. This chain's CDR3 is CASSQELSGEAFF. The CDR3 DNA reads as TGTGCCAGCAGCCAAGAACTGAGTGGTGAAGCTTTCTTT.

V gene TRBV28 combines with J gene TRBJ1-4; 10 bases map to TRBD1. This CDR3 is built from 17 residues. V shed 6 bases and J 3 bases; nucleotides not matched to a gene: 10. Per germline, CDR1 MDHEN and CDR2 SYDVKM. The chain's CDR3 is CASRSLGQGGPNEKLFF. CDR3 nucleotides: TGTGCCAGCAGATCCCTTGGACAGGGGGGGCCTAATGAAAAACTGTTTTTT.

This clone was observed a single time. The chain combines TRBV12-2 with TRBJ2-2; TRBD2 is the table's D call, not checked against the DNA. TRBV12-2 is a listed pseudogene. The CDR3 has 16 residues. CDR3 DNA: TGTGCAAGTCGCCACTTGGCGGGAGAAAGCATCGGGGAGCTGTTTTTT. Translation gives CASRHLAGESIGELFF.

The chain carries TRBV6-5 and TRBJ2-5, with no clear D. Trimming stripped 6 bases from V and 7 bases from J, with 9 bases between. Germline V CDR1 and CDR2: MNHEY, SVGAGI. The CDR3 consists of 11 residues. The CDR3 here is CASRSAATQYF. The CDR3 nucleotides are TGTGCCAGCAGGTCGGCGGCGACCCAGTACTTC.

The chain uses TRBV5-1 and TRBJ2-7; no definite D call. The CDR3 runs to 14 residues. Germline CDR1 SGHRS, CDR2 YFSETQ. The V end lost 4 bases, the J end lost 6 bases, and 17 bases lay between the germline ends. This chain's CDR3 is CASSMGSAEPEQYF. The CDR3 bases are TGCGCCAGCAGCATGGGTAGTGCGGAACCCGAGCAGTACTTC.

CDR3 protein: CASGLTGGSTGELFF. DNA of the CDR3: TGTGCTAGTGGTTTGACGGGTGGTTCCACCGGGGAGCTGTTTTTT. The J gene is TRBJ2-2, the V gene TRBV12-5; D is unresolved. The CDR3 loop spans 15 amino acids. The germline gives CDR1 LGHNT, CDR2 FRNRAP. Trimming took 2 bases from V and 4 from J, leaving 11 bases between them.

CDR3 sequence reads: CASSPTYSGANVLTF. CDR3 in DNA: TGTGCCAGTAGTCCTACATACTCTGGGGCCAACGTCCTGACTTTC. The chain links TRBV19 to TRBJ2-6; no clear D. Trimming pared 5 bases from V and 0 bases from J, leaving 8 bases between. The CDR3 covers 15 residues. Germline lookup yields CDR1 LNHDA and CDR2 SQIVND (reference sequence).

This chain joins TRBV14 and TRBJ1-2, with D hard to call. CDR1 and CDR2 (germline): SGHDN, FVKESK. The ends were cut back, 5 bases at V and 0 bases at J, with 13 bases in the middle. This CDR3 is 15 amino acids long. CDR3 protein: CASSSNLGPNYGYTF. As DNA, the CDR3 is TGTGCCAGCAGCAGTAATCTAGGTCCTAACTATGGCTACACCTTC. Together with reference TRBV14 and TRBJ1-2, the CDR3 gives the full variable domain: EAGVTQFPSHSVIEKGQTVTLRCDPISGHDNLYWYRRVMGKEIKFLLHFVKESKQDESGMPNNRFLAERTGGTYSTLKVQPAELEDSGVYFCASSSNLGPNYGYTFGSGTRLTVV.

This chain uses TRBV6-6 with TRBJ1-4; D remains unclear. Trimming removed 5 bases from V and 8 bases from J, with 6 bases in between. Germline CDR1 is MNHNY and CDR2 is SVGAGI (reference sequence). The CDR3 covers 11 residues. The CDR3 DNA sequence: TGTGCCAGCAGTCTGGTAGAAAAACTGTTTTTT. Translating gives CASSLVEKLFF.